Given below is one TCR beta chain in context. Antigen unknown. Patients underwent thyroid surgery, and none had received any treatment before it. These data come from a study of metastatic and nonmetastatic thyroid tumors. Whole-study context: Patients with malignant and benign thyroid disease provided blood and tumor or nodule tissue, whose repertoires were compared. Findings of the study overall: Reports indicated that malignant thyroid tumors showed significantly higher TCR beta diversity than benign nodules did, in blood and tumor.

The CDR3 runs to 13 residues. The V and J ends lost 0 bases and 8 bases respectively, with 11 bases between them. The germline CDR1 and CDR2 sequences are SGHRS and YFSETQ. Authors' data handling: The study took CDR3 differences across clinicopathological groups and made a distant-metastasis classifier for papillary thyroid cancer from them. TCRdb re-analyzed the PCR reads using MiXCR. These V and J calls rely on TCRdb rather than the paper's analysis. The sample records 26,000 or so clones, about 15% being singletons. This sequence was found in a male donor with papillary thyroid cancer or a benign thyroid nodule (not recorded which). Some clones in this sample may be carry-over from other donors' samples. What was sequenced was blood. J is TRBJ1-2 and V is TRBV5-1; D uncertain. CDR3: CASSLGTLGGYTF. The CDR3, as DNA: TGCGCCAGCAGCTTGGGCACCCTGGGAGGCTACACCTTC.